These 30 T cell receptor beta chains share one sample of origin, sequenced in a study of T-cell reconstitution after alpha-beta-depleted transplantation in children. Researchers prepared the TCRbeta library using unique molecular identifiers, the study reports. TCRdb used MiXCR to reprocess the PCR reads, holding one entry per CDR3 protein. The table includes some 70,000 distinct CDR3 sequences, around 4.7% detected once. The sample here was PBMCs, mostly from graft donor cells, taken 180 days after TCRalphabeta/CD19-depleted stem cell transplant. The receptor source for this set is a boy under three years old who had a stem cell transplant for acute myeloid leukemia, so the T cells may come from the graft donor.

At least ten counts were recorded for this clonotype. The rearrangement uses TRBV5-6 and TRBJ2-3; TRBD2 matches 9 bases. Germline values: CDR1 SGHDT, CDR2 YYEEEE. With V trimmed by 0 bases and J by 4 bases, 9 bases remained unmatched. The CDR3 covers 17 residues. CDR3 DNA sequence: TGTGCCAGCAGCTTGGAAGGGCTAGCGGGGCGCGCAGATACGCAGTATTTT. Protein sequence: CASSLEGLAGRADTQYF.

This clonotype was detected many times. The J gene is TRBJ2-3, the V gene TRBV20-1, with 7 bases that match TRBD2. The J segment lost 1 base and the V segment lost 3 bases, leaving 10 bases of the junction unmatched. Per the germline V gene, CDR1 is DFQATT and CDR2 is SNEGSKA (reference sequence). The CDR3 is 16 residues long. This CDR3 reads CSASRGTTPGTDTQYF. CDR3 sequence (DNA): TGCAGTGCTAGCCGAGGGACTACCCCCGGCACAGATACGCAGTATTTT.

This clonotype was recorded many times. The V call is TRBV5-5, the J call TRBJ2-7; a possible D gene is TRBD2 (5 bases). Trimming took off 2 bases at V and 7 bases at J, with 28 bases between the two ends. Looked up from germline, CDR1 is SGHKS and CDR2 is YYEKEE (reference sequence). The CDR3 contains 18 residues. The CDR3 DNA follows: TGTGCCAGCAGCTTCCTGTGTTGGGCGGGTGACTTACTCTTAGAGCAGTACTTC. The encoded protein is CASSFLCWAGDLLLEQYF.

The V gene is TRBV13, the J gene TRBJ2-5, with TRBD1 matching 9 bases. Trimming took 5 bases from V and 13 from J; bases not matched to a gene: 14. This CDR3 region has 14 residues. Germline CDR1 reads PRHDT; CDR2 reads FYEKMQ (reference sequence). The CDR3 DNA is TGTGCCAGCAGCCTCGACAGGGGGACCCGGCGACGGTACTTC. Residues: CASSLDRGTRRRYF.

This clonotype was counted ten times or more. The J gene is TRBJ2-5, the V gene TRBV7-2, with D perhaps given as TRBD1 or TRBD2 (5 bases each). The V end lost 3 bases, the J end lost 6 bases, and 17 bases lay between the germline ends. This CDR3 is 15 amino acids long. CDR1 and CDR2 (germline): SGHTA, FQGNSA. The CDR3 sequence: CASSFAGAPRQTQYF. CDR3 in DNA: TGTGCCAGCAGCTTTGCCGGGGCCCCACGTCAGACCCAGTACTTC.

This sequence joins TRBV11-2 and TRBJ2-7, with 9 bases aligning to TRBD1. V lost 6 bases and J lost 0; bases outside the gene matches: 6. The CDR3 covers 15 residues. Germline lookup yields CDR1 SGHAT and CDR2 FQNNGV. The DNA of the CDR3 is TGTGCCAGCAGGTTAACAGGGGGCTCCTCCTACGAGCAGTACTTC. This sequence encodes CASRLTGGSSYEQYF.

In this sample, this clonotype turned up many times. V gene TRBV11-2 combines with J gene TRBJ1-3; D unclear. This CDR3 has 13 residues. CDR1 is SGHAT, CDR2 FQNNGV, per germline. V dropped 2 bases and J dropped 0 bases, with 2 bases sitting between them. The CDR3 DNA reads TGTGCCAGCAGCTTATCCTCTGGAAACACCATATATTTT. Translating gives CASSLSSGNTIYF.

This clonotype was found many times. The rearrangement uses TRBV29-1 and TRBJ1-4, with D possibly being TRBD1 (5 bases). The germline V and J ends were trimmed by 2 bases and 6 bases, with 10 bases remaining between them. This CDR3 is 13 amino acids long. CDR1 is SQVTM, CDR2 ANQGSEA, per germline. Written as DNA, the CDR3 is TGCAGCGTTGAAAGGCAGGGAGATGAAAAACTGTTTTTT. This gives the protein CSVERQGDEKLFF.

This clonotype was counted ten times or more. V usage is TRBV29-1 and J usage is TRBJ2-3; D perhaps matches TRBD1 (5 bases). Trimming took 4 bases from V and 4 from J, leaving 12 bases between them. This CDR3 spans 13 amino acids. Germline V gene lookup returns CDR1 SQVTM and CDR2 ANQGSEA. As DNA, the CDR3 is TGCAGCGTTGTGGCAGGGCCCGCAGATACGCAGTATTTT. This translates into CSVVAGPADTQYF.

This clonotype has at least ten counts. V and J are TRBV24-1 and TRBJ2-1; D tentatively reads TRBD1 or TRBD2 (5 bases each). Germline V gene data show CDR1 as KGHDR and CDR2 as SFDVKD. Trimming removed 3 bases at V and 2 bases at J, with 19 bases between. The CDR3 contains 18 residues. Written as DNA, the CDR3 is TGTGCCACCAGTGATCCCCCTGGGGGATCTAGTCCCTACAATGAGCAGTTCTTC. It is translated as CATSDPPGGSSPYNEQFF.

This clonotype was counted ten times or more. The chain links TRBV20-1 to TRBJ2-3; 9 nucleotides match TRBD2. With V trimmed by 0 bases and J by 2 bases, 6 bases remained unmatched. CDR1 and CDR2 from the germline V gene are DFQATT and SNEGSKA (reference sequence). This CDR3 has 16 amino acids. This CDR3 is CSARDLGGGATDTQYF. The DNA for the CDR3 is TGCAGTGCTAGAGATCTAGGCGGGGGGGCCACAGATACGCAGTATTTT.

This rearrangement joins TRBV5-6 to TRBJ2-3; perhaps D is TRBD1 or TRBD2 (6 bases each). V was trimmed by 5 bases and J by 0 bases, leaving 22 bases between them. CDR1 and CDR2 from the germline V gene are SGHDT and YYEEEE. The CDR3 spans 18 residues. CDR3: CASSPGGPTYSSTDTQYF. Written as DNA, the CDR3 is TGTGCCAGCAGTCCCGGGGGCCCTACCTACTCTAGCACAGATACGCAGTATTTT.

This clonotype was seen only a few times. The chain is built from TRBV3-1 and TRBJ2-4, with TRBD1 matching 7 bases. Germline CDR1 LGHDT, CDR2 YNNKEL (reference sequence). The CDR3 length is 17 residues. The trim removed 4 bases at V and 1 base at J, leaving 10 bases unmatched. The CDR3 loop reads CASSPPPNRGAKNIQYF. The CDR3 nucleotides are TGTGCCAGCAGCCCCCCCCCTAACAGGGGTGCCAAAAACATTCAGTACTTC.

This chain joins TRBV12-3 or TRBV12-4 and TRBJ1-1, with D possibly TRBD1 on 6 matching bases. CDR3 length: 12 amino acids. Trimming pared 8 bases from V and 8 bases from J, leaving 15 bases between. The DNA for the CDR3 is TGTGCCAGCGGAACAGGGACGCGGGAAGCTTTCTTT. Translating it yields CASGTGTREAFF.

This clonotype was picked up many times. The rearrangement links TRBV5-1 to TRBJ1-5, with no clear D. Germline-derived CDR1 and CDR2 are SGHRS and YFSETQ. This CDR3 contains 15 residues. V was pared by 6 bases and J by 2 bases, with 15 bases between. CDR3 residues: CASTSGRSGNQPQHF. The CDR3 coding sequence is TGCGCCAGCACCTCCGGACGGTCGGGCAATCAGCCCCAGCATTTT.

In this sample, this clonotype turned up a few times. The chain employs TRBV12-3 or TRBV12-4 and TRBJ1-6; D is undetermined. This CDR3 is built from 15 residues. V lost 5 bases and J 0 bases, leaving 8 bases between the germline ends. CDR3 nucleotide sequence: TGTGCCAGCAGTCCGACGGGCTCCTATAATTCACCCCTCCACTTT. Translated, it gives CASSPTGSYNSPLHF.

This clonotype was seen at least ten times. V is TRBV10-3 and J is TRBJ2-2, with 8 bases lining up with TRBD2. Germline CDR1 reads ENHRY; CDR2 reads SYGVKD. The CDR3 extends over 14 amino acids. With V trimmed by 6 bases and J by 0 bases, 0 bases remained unmatched. The CDR3 coding sequence is TGTGCCATCAGAGCGGGGGCGAACACCGGGGAGCTGTTTTTT. Translating it yields CAIRAGANTGELFF.

This clonotype was seen repeatedly, ten times or more. The rearrangement links TRBV29-1 to TRBJ2-1; D unclear. The CDR3 runs 12 residues. Trimming took off 0 bases at V and 7 bases at J, with 7 bases between the two ends. Germline V gene sequence: CDR1 SQVTM, CDR2 ANQGSEA. The CDR3 here is CSVEDGGNEQFF. Written as DNA, the CDR3 is TGCAGCGTTGAAGACGGTGGGAATGAGCAGTTCTTC.

This clonotype was observed at least ten times. J is TRBJ2-7 and V is TRBV4-1; D is possibly TRBD1 (6 bases). Germline V lookup: CDR1 MGHRA, CDR2 YSYEKL. Trimming cost V 1 base and J 4 bases, with 11 bases left between them. The CDR3 length is 14 residues. CDR3 amino acids: CASSQGTVGYEQYF. The CDR3 DNA sequence: TGCGCCAGCAGCCAAGGGACAGTTGGGTACGAGCAGTACTTC.

This clonotype was observed many times. The rearrangement links TRBV5-1 to TRBJ1-1; tentatively, D is TRBD1 (6 bases). CDR3 length: 12 amino acids. Germline lookup yields CDR1 SGHRS and CDR2 YFSETQ. The V end was cut by 9 bases, the J end by 3 bases, with 12 bases between. The CDR3 is CATRGGDTEAFF. The CDR3 bases are TGCGCCACCAGGGGAGGGGACACTGAAGCTTTCTTT.

This clonotype was seen at least ten times. The chain is built from TRBV12-3 or TRBV12-4 and TRBJ1-5; 9 positions match TRBD1. The V segment lost 5 bases and the J segment 0 bases; nucleotides outside the gene matches: 8. There are 17 residues in the CDR3. The CDR3 region is CASSPWTGVVSNQPQHF. In DNA, the CDR3 is TGTGCCAGCAGTCCGTGGACAGGGGTGGTTAGCAATCAGCCCCAGCATTTT.

This clonotype was counted ten times or more. This sequence joins TRBV5-6 and TRBJ1-5; 11 nucleotides match TRBD1. Trimming took 3 bases from V and 0 from J; bases not matched to a gene: 14. The germline CDR1 and CDR2 sequences are SGHDT and YYEEEE. The CDR3 covers 20 residues. The chain's CDR3 is CASSCPFRTGGSDSNQPQHF. CDR3 nucleotides: TGTGCCAGCAGCTGTCCTTTTAGGACAGGGGGCTCGGATAGCAATCAGCCCCAGCATTTT. The variable domain in full, completed from reference TRBV5-6 and TRBJ1-5, reads DAGVTQSPTHLIKTRGQQVTLRCSPKSGHDTVSWYQQALGQGPQFIFQYYEEEERQRGNFPDRFSGHQFPNYSSELNVNALLLGDSALYLCASSCPFRTGGSDSNQPQHFGDGTRLSIL.

At least ten counts were recorded for this clonotype. The chain employs TRBV6-2 or TRBV6-3 and TRBJ1-5; tentative D call: TRBD1 (5 bases). V lost 2 bases and J lost 2, with 7 bases in between. Looked up from germline, CDR1 is MNHEY and CDR2 is SVGEGT. The CDR3 spans 14 residues. The CDR3: CASSYQGGNQPQHF. The CDR3 DNA sequence: TGTGCCAGCAGTTACCAAGGGGGCAATCAGCCCCAGCATTTT.

The chain is built from TRBV20-1 and TRBJ1-6; 9 nucleotides agree with TRBD1. The V gene end was trimmed by 8 bases and the J gene end by 7 bases; junction bases not matched to a gene: 18. The germline V gene has CDR1 DFQATT and CDR2 SNEGSKA (reference sequence). The CDR3 is 17 residues long. Written as DNA, the CDR3 is TGCAGTTTCAGGGGATCGGGACAGGGAAGTGGGAATTCACCCCTCCACTTT. This encodes CSFRGSGQGSGNSPLHF.

In its sample, this clonotype was seen many times. The V gene is TRBV13, the J gene TRBJ2-7; 7 bases match TRBD1. This CDR3 region has 14 residues. CDR1 PRHDT and CDR2 FYEKMQ come from the germline V gene (reference sequence). V shed 4 bases, J shed 1 base, and the junction held 4 bases outside the gene matches. The CDR3 here is CASSSRQGSYEQYV. CDR3 DNA sequence: TGTGCCAGCAGCTCTCGACAGGGATCCTACGAGCAGTACGTC.

The chain couples TRBV14 to TRBJ2-1; possible D gene TRBD2, 7 bases. Between the trimmed V and J ends, which lost 4 bases and 4 bases, there was a span of 20 bases. This CDR3 contains 17 residues. From germline, CDR1 is SGHDN and CDR2 FVKESK. The CDR3 DNA follows: TGTGCCAGCAGCCCCAGGGAGGGGGTGTATGAATACAATGAGCAGTTCTTC. Its translation: CASSPREGVYEYNEQFF.

This clonotype was counted between two and nine times. A read error is possible here, since a much larger clone lies one base away. The chain couples TRBV6-5 to TRBJ2-6; no definite D call. This CDR3 spans 15 amino acids. Germline CDR1 is MNHEY and CDR2 is SVGAGI. The V and J ends lost 3 bases and 6 bases respectively, with 12 bases between them. DNA of the CDR3: TGTGCCAGCAGTTATGGTTTAGGTGTGGCCAACGTCCTGACTTTC. Encoded protein: CASSYGLGVANVLTF.

There are many counts of this clonotype. The V gene is TRBV20-1, the J gene TRBJ2-1; 11 positions match TRBD1. The CDR3 runs to 13 residues. Germline-derived CDR1 and CDR2 are DFQATT and SNEGSKA (reference sequence). V lost 4 bases and J lost 12; bases outside the gene matches: 8. The CDR3 sequence is CSATDRGLATQFF. The CDR3 bases are TGCAGTGCTACGGACAGGGGGCTAGCTACGCAGTTCTTC.

In its sample, this clonotype was seen many times. The chain recombines TRBV5-6 with TRBJ2-3; D gene unclear. V lost 1 base, J lost 4 bases, and 7 bases lay in between. From germline, CDR1 is SGHDT and CDR2 YYEEEE. This CDR3 region has 13 residues. The CDR3 region is CASSLLGPDTQYF. The CDR3 nucleotides read TGTGCCAGCAGCTTGCTCGGGCCAGATACGCAGTATTTT.

This clonotype was seen repeatedly, ten times or more. The rearrangement joins TRBV11-2 to TRBJ1-4; D might be TRBD1 (5 bases). Trimming shortened V by 6 bases and J by 0 bases, and 11 bases separated the two germline ends. Germline CDR1 reads SGHAT; CDR2 reads FQNNGV. This CDR3 has 15 residues. This CDR3 is CASSSGDATNEKLFF. Here the CDR3 DNA reads TGTGCCAGCAGTTCGGGGGACGCAACTAATGAAAAACTGTTTTTT. The variable domain in full, with the rest retrieved from reference TRBV11-2 and TRBJ1-4, is EAGVAQSPRYKIIEKRQSVAFWCNPISGHATLYWYQQILGQGPKLLIQFQNNGVVDDSQLPKDRFSAERLKGVDSTLKIQPAKLEDSAVYLCASSSGDATNEKLFFGSGTQLSVL.